These T cell receptor beta chains were read from a single sample in a study of T-cell memory formation after mild COVID-19. TCRdb analysed the 5' RACE reads with MiXCR anew, one entry per CDR3 protein. This table holds almost 550,000 distinct CDR3 sequences, just over 20% found once. The sample consisted of PBMCs or a T cell subset sorted from them (not recorded which). Receptors were obtained from an adult woman who had mild COVID-19 (a few samples of this study predate the infection). Cell type and time point are not known. Each CDR3 is given with its conserved first and last residue. The order of the fields is J gene, D gene, V gene, clone size, CDR3 protein, CDR3 DNA. The D gene is left open where the match is weak. Clone size is shown for a subset of rows, as once, few, many or a class of expanded clone.

>TRBJ1-2|-|TRBV12-3/TRBV12-4|few
CASSFGPVNYGYTF
TGTGCCAGCAGTTTTGGACCGGTTAACTATGGCTACACCTTC
>TRBJ1-1|-|TRBV7-9|-
CASSPSFFEAFF
TGTGCCAGCAGCCCCTCATTCTTTGAAGCTTTCTTT
>TRBJ2-1|-|TRBV4-3|-
CAVLSGTGGGLAASADYNEQFF
TGCGCCGTCCTATCCGGGACAGGGGGAGGACTAGCGGCTTCGGCTGACTACAATGAGCAGTTCTTC
>TRBJ2-5|-|TRBV2|-
CASSVFTGETQYF
TGTGCCAGCAGCGTTTTCACGGGGGAGACCCAGTACTTC
>TRBJ1-4|-|TRBV20-1|-
CSAPRDEKLFF
TGCAGTGCGCCCCGTGATGAAAAACTGTTTTTT
>TRBJ2-7|TRBD2|TRBV3-1|-
CASSPTLAGDYEQYF
TGTGCCAGCAGCCCCACACTAGCGGGAGACTACGAGCAGTACTTC
>TRBJ2-1|-|TRBV16|few
CASSQWGALEQFF
TGTGCCAGCAGCCAATGGGGGGCTCTTGAGCAGTTCTTC
>TRBJ2-1|-|TRBV5-1|-
CASSLGRDYNEQFF
TGCGCCAGCAGCCTCGGCCGGGACTACAATGAGCAGTTCTTC
>TRBJ1-5|-|TRBV5-1|-
CASSLETGKGQPQHF
TGCGCCAGCAGCTTGGAAACAGGGAAGGGTCAGCCCCAGCATTTT
>TRBJ2-3|-|TRBV30|few
CAWAPAADTQYF
TGTGCCTGGGCCCCCGCTGCAGATACGCAGTATTTT
>TRBJ2-2|-|TRBV7-7|-
CASSSQDTGTGELFF
TGTGCTAGCAGCTCCCAGGACACGGGCACCGGGGAGCTGTTTTTT
>TRBJ2-3|-|TRBV5-1|-
CASSPSGTETHTQYF
TGCGCCAGCAGCCCATCCGGGACGGAGACCCATACGCAGTATTTT
>TRBJ2-1|-|TRBV30|-
CAWVRLSSYNEQFF
TGTGCCTGGGTGAGGCTTAGCTCCTACAATGAGCAGTTCTTC
>TRBJ2-3|-|TRBV7-8|-
CASSSAITGGDTQYF
TGTGCCAGCAGCTCCGCCATCACCGGGGGAGATACGCAGTATTTT
>TRBJ2-7|TRBD2|TRBV20-1|-
CSARDRTSGRGNEQYF
TGCAGTGCTAGAGATCGGACTAGCGGGAGGGGCAACGAGCAGTACTTC
>TRBJ2-7|TRBD1|TRBV9|-
CASSVSGTGLPEQYF
TGTGCCAGCAGCGTGTCCGGGACAGGGCTTCCCGAGCAGTACTTC
>TRBJ1-2|-|TRBV4-3|-
CASSQRHSYGYTF
TGCGCCAGCAGCCAACGGCACAGCTATGGCTACACCTTC
>TRBJ2-3|-|TRBV24-1|few
CATSGASTPDTQYF
TGTGCCACCAGTGGGGCTAGCACCCCAGATACGCAGTATTTT
>TRBJ2-1|-|TRBV7-3|few
CASSLTPGRGRSYNEQFF
TGTGCCAGCAGCTTAACCCCCGGCAGGGGAAGGTCCTACAATGAGCAGTTCTTC
>TRBJ1-2|-|TRBV7-2|-
CASSLEDRDYGYTF
TGTGCCAGCAGCTTAGAGGACAGAGACTATGGCTACACCTTC
>TRBJ2-3|-|TRBV3-1|few
CASSQDPGTDTQYF
TGTGCCAGCAGCCAAGATCCAGGCACAGATACGCAGTATTTT
>TRBJ1-6|-|TRBV19|-
CASSIERHHNSPLHF
TGTGCCAGTAGTATTGAGAGGCACCATAATTCACCCCTCCACTTT
>TRBJ1-2|-|TRBV6-6|few
CASSQIASGGDAVGYTF
TGTGCCAGCAGTCAAATTGCCTCCGGCGGCGACGCGGTAGGCTACACCTTC
>TRBJ2-1|-|TRBV6-5|-
CASSYSSTKDRQFF
TGTGCCAGCAGTTACTCGTCGACGAAGGATAGGCAGTTCTTC
>TRBJ2-3|-|TRBV5-8|-
CASSSLLGDSDTQYF
TGTGCCAGCAGCTCCCTGCTGGGAGATTCAGATACGCAGTATTTT
>TRBJ2-1|-|TRBV5-8|few
CASSTGSLEQFF
TGTGCCAGCAGCACCGGGAGTCTTGAGCAGTTCTTC
>TRBJ2-7|TRBD1|TRBV24-1|few
CATSDPGQGYEQYF
TGTGCCACCAGTGATCCGGGACAGGGCTACGAGCAGTACTTC
>TRBJ2-7|-|TRBV18|many
CASSPGLAYEQYF
TGTGCCAGCTCACCAGGGCTAGCGTACGAGCAGTACTTC
>TRBJ1-3|-|TRBV4-1|-
CASSSRTGNTIYF
TGCGCCAGCAGCTCCCGGACGGGAAACACCATATATTTT
>TRBJ2-7|-|TRBV19|-
CASSIGPGGGFYEQYF
TGTGCCAGTAGTATAGGACCCGGAGGCGGGTTCTACGAGCAGTACTTC
>TRBJ2-7|-|TRBV6-5|-
CASSYFTGSEQYF
TGTGCCAGCAGTTACTTCACAGGGAGCGAGCAGTACTTC
>TRBJ2-7|TRBD1|TRBV5-1|many
CASSWTGVYEQYF
TGCGCCAGCAGCTGGACAGGTGTTTACGAGCAGTACTTC
>TRBJ2-7|-|TRBV18|-
CASSAQGSYEQYF
TGTGCCAGCTCCGCTCAGGGGTCCTACGAGCAGTACTTC
>TRBJ2-1|-|TRBV12-3/TRBV12-4|many
CASSSRPDNEQFF
TGTGCCAGCAGTTCCAGACCCGACAATGAGCAGTTCTTC
>TRBJ2-1|TRBD1|TRBV3-1|few
CASSPGTGDLSYNEQFF
TGTGCCAGCAGCCCGGGGACAGGGGACCTCTCCTACAATGAGCAGTTCTTC
>TRBJ2-5|TRBD2|TRBV6-6|-
CASSWGLAGETQYF
TGTGCCAGCAGTTGGGGACTAGCGGGGGAGACCCAGTACTTC
>TRBJ1-2|-|TRBV7-8|-
CASSLRTPTNYGYTF
TGTGCCAGCAGCTTAAGGACACCAACTAACTATGGCTACACCTTC
>TRBJ2-7|TRBD1|TRBV5-1|-
CASSLTWTGAYEQYF
TGCGCCAGCAGCTTGACCTGGACAGGAGCCTACGAGCAGTACTTC
>TRBJ2-1|-|TRBV27|few
CASSLSSGLYNEQFF
TGTGCCAGCAGTTTATCTAGCGGCCTGTACAATGAGCAGTTCTTC
>TRBJ2-7|-|TRBV5-1|many
CASSRAGQSYEQYF
TGCGCCAGCAGCAGAGCGGGACAGTCCTACGAGCAGTACTTC
>TRBJ1-2|-|TRBV29-1|few
CSVGTGYTF
TGCAGCGTTGGCACAGGCTACACCTTC
>TRBJ2-2|TRBD1|TRBV29-1|few
CSAVDRANTGELFF
TGCAGCGCCGTAGACAGGGCGAACACCGGGGAGCTGTTTTTT
>TRBJ2-1|TRBD2|TRBV30|-
CAWSVWTSGSKEQFF
TGTGCCTGGAGTGTGTGGACTAGCGGGAGTAAGGAGCAGTTCTTC